The 4 T cell receptor beta chains reported below all come from one sample, sequenced in a study of blood T cell repertoires in COVID-19 (TCRdb year 2020). Library preparation employed the immunoSEQ multiplex PCR assay. TCRdb stores this immuneACCESS table with in-frame sequences only. Part of the clones is absent; in the studies checked, under half of the shortfall reflects unresolved V genes, and no reason is known for the rest. Recorded for this sample are about 200,000 clones; roughly 80% of them occurred a single time. The ten largest account for approximately 12% of the sample. Sequencing input: PBMCs or T cells enriched from blood (not recorded which). These receptor sequences come from a man between 40 and 49 years old who had recovered from COVID-19.

This clone has only a few counts. The chain recombines TRBV19 with TRBJ1-1, with 9 bases lining up with TRBD1. The V segment lost 5 bases and the J segment 7 bases; nucleotides outside the gene matches: 14. CDR1 is LNHDA and CDR2 is SQIVND in the germline V gene (reference sequence). CDR3 length: 16 residues. In DNA, the CDR3 is TGTGCCAGTAGTCCAACTACAGGGGGCGCAACCAGTGAAGCTTTCTTT. Translated: CASSPTTGGATSEAFF.

The V and J genes are TRBV27 and TRBJ1-2; D gene unclear. Germline V CDR1 and CDR2: MNHEY, SMNVEV (reference sequence). Trimming pared 0 bases from V and 8 bases from J, leaving 13 bases between. The CDR3 is 14 amino acids. CDR3 nucleotide sequence: TGTGCCAGCAGTTTATCCCCGCAGGCAGAGGGCTACACCTTC. Translating gives CASSLSPQAEGYTF.

As for this clone: Other nucleotide sequences from this sample produce the same CDR3. J is TRBJ1-1 and V is TRBV29-1, with TRBD1 identical over 8 bases. Looked up from germline, CDR1 is SQVTM and CDR2 is ANQGSEA. The CDR3 has 13 amino acids. Trimming cost V 3 bases and J 1 base; bases outside gene matches: 1. CDR3 nucleotides: TGCAGCGTTGAGGGACAGGAGAACACTGAAGCTTTCTTT. Protein product: CSVEGQENTEAFF.

The chain recombines TRBV15 with TRBJ2-1; TRBD2 agrees at 8 bases. The CDR3 spans 13 residues. CDR1 and CDR2 from the germline V gene are LNHNV and YYDKDF (reference sequence). Trimming removed 6 bases from V and 9 bases from J; junction bases left unmatched: 7. CDR3 region: CATSLAGRTEQFF. The CDR3 DNA reads TGTGCCACCAGTTTAGCGGGACGAACTGAGCAGTTCTTC.